The 25 T cell receptor beta chains given below trace back to one sample, sequenced in a study of blood T cell repertoires in COVID-19. Some clones are missing from TCRdb's copy, which holds only in-frame ones; the method was immunoSEQ multiplex PCR. The sample has roughly 110,000 clones; around 83% are singletons. Sequenced material: peripheral blood. The receptor set was obtained from a man aged 65 to 79 with acute or convalescent COVID-19.

The V gene is TRBV3-1 (or the pseudogene TRBV3-2), the J gene TRBJ1-6; TRBD1 might be the D (6 bases). This CDR3 is built from 14 residues. Germline V gene lookup returns CDR1 LGHDT and CDR2 YNNKEL (reference sequence). Trimming cost V 3 bases and J 8 bases, with 11 bases left between them. CDR3 loop: CASSQIQGYSPLHF. The CDR3 nucleotides are TGTGCCAGCAGCCAGATACAGGGTTATTCACCCCTCCACTTT.

The rearrangement joins TRBV19 to TRBJ2-7; 10 nucleotides align to TRBD1. From germline, CDR1 is LNHDA and CDR2 SQIVND (reference sequence). The V and J ends lost 4 bases and 2 bases, in that order; junction bases with no gene match: 5. CDR3 size: 15 residues. CDR3: CASSTRQGAPYEQYF. The CDR3, as DNA: TGTGCCAGTAGTACCCGACAGGGGGCCCCCTACGAGCAGTACTTC.

This clone occurred once. The V and J genes are TRBV5-1 and TRBJ2-3; the D is unclear. CDR3 size: 13 residues. In germline, CDR1 is SGHRS, CDR2 YFSETQ. Between the trimmed V and J ends, which lost 0 bases and 2 bases, there was a span of 4 bases. CDR3 DNA: TGCGCCAGCAGCTTGGCATTCACAGATACGCAGTATTTT. It specifies CASSLAFTDTQYF.

The chain joins TRBV3-1 (or the pseudogene TRBV3-2) to TRBJ2-7, with D unresolved. The CDR3 consists of 12 residues. V was cut by 5 bases and J by 2 bases, with 7 bases left in between. The germline V gene has CDR1 LGHDT and CDR2 YNNKEL (reference sequence). The CDR3 is CASSTRAYEQYF. CDR3 in DNA: TGTGCCAGCAGCACGAGAGCCTACGAGCAGTACTTC.

The rearrangement links TRBV27 to TRBJ2-5; TRBD2 matches at 13 bases. Germline V lookup: CDR1 MNHEY, CDR2 SMNVEV (reference sequence). The J segment lost 0 bases and the V segment lost 5 bases, leaving 9 bases of the junction unmatched. This CDR3 comprises 18 residues. The CDR3 spells CASSPGTSGKSYQETQYF. Here the CDR3 DNA reads TGTGCCAGCAGTCCTGGGACTAGCGGGAAGTCGTACCAAGAGACCCAGTACTTC.

This chain uses TRBV7-9 with TRBJ1-6, with TRBD1 matching over 9 bases. CDR3 length: 14 residues. Germline values: CDR1 SEHNR, CDR2 FQNEAQ (reference sequence). V was clipped by 2 bases and J by 10 bases; unmatched bases: 3. The CDR3 region has the DNA TGTGCCAGCAGCTTAACGACAGGGGGATCACCCCTCCACTTT. Amino acid sequence: CASSLTTGGSPLHF.

The chain couples TRBV29-1 to TRBJ1-2; 8 nucleotides align to TRBD1. Trimming took 1 base from V and 5 from J; bases not matched to a gene: 12. Per germline, CDR1 SQVTM and CDR2 ANQGSEA. CDR3 length equals 16 residues. Here the CDR3 DNA reads TGCAGCGTTGAAGGTTCGACAGGGGCAGGAAGGTATGGCTACACCTTC. It is translated as CSVEGSTGAGRYGYTF.

The rearrangement links TRBV2 to TRBJ2-2, with D tentatively TRBD2 (6 bases). Deletions cut 9 bases from V and 2 bases from J, with 13 bases between. The CDR3 is 14 residues long. Germline V lookup: CDR1 SNHLY, CDR2 FYNNEI. The CDR3 here is CASSGGDNTGELFF. Here the CDR3 DNA reads TGTGCCAGTTCTGGCGGGGACAACACCGGGGAGCTGTTTTTT.

The chain carries TRBV29-1 and TRBJ2-4; no clear D. Trimming pared 6 bases from V and 6 bases from J, leaving 12 bases between. The CDR3 totals 12 residues. From germline, CDR1 is SQVTM and CDR2 ANQGSEA. CDR3 in DNA: TGCAGCGTGAGTGAGGATGTAAACATTCAGTACTTC. Protein: CSVSEDVNIQYF.

In regard to this clone: The sample contains more than one DNA sequence encoding this CDR3. The rearrangement joins TRBV4-2 to TRBJ1-1; possibly TRBD1 for D (5 bases). This CDR3 spans 11 amino acids. The germline CDR1 and CDR2 sequences are LGHNA and YNFKEQ. Deletions cut 2 bases from V and 8 bases from J, with 6 bases between. The CDR3 loop reads CASSQRTEAFF. CDR3 coding DNA: TGTGCCAGCAGCCAAAGGACAGAAGCTTTCTTT.

The V gene is TRBV6-4, the J gene TRBJ2-1; 12 nucleotides agree with TRBD2. From germline, CDR1 is MRHNA and CDR2 SNTAGT. V shed 4 bases and J 7 bases; nucleotides not matched to a gene: 20. The CDR3 runs 20 residues. The CDR3 loop is CASSARGTSGYKGNLNEQFF. As DNA, the CDR3 is TGTGCCAGCAGTGCGAGGGGGACTAGCGGGTACAAAGGGAACCTGAATGAGCAGTTCTTC.

The DNA for the CDR3 is TGCGCCAGCTCCTTAGCGGGGGGTGGGGCCAACGTCCTGACTTTC. Translation gives CASSLAGGGANVLTF. The rearrangement links TRBV10-2 to TRBJ2-6; 10 nucleotides agree with TRBD2. The CDR3 runs 15 residues. V was clipped by 8 bases and J by 3 bases; unmatched bases: 4. Germline V gives CDR1 WSHSY, CDR2 SAAADI.

This sequence joins TRBV3-1 (or the pseudogene TRBV3-2) and TRBJ2-7; 9 bases match TRBD1. V shed 0 bases and J 5 bases; nucleotides not matched to a gene: 5. The CDR3 extends over 15 amino acids. Per germline, CDR1 LGHDT and CDR2 YNNKEL (reference sequence). CDR3 nucleotide sequence: TGTGCCAGCAGCCAAGAAAAGGGGACAGGGCACGAGCAGTACTTC. Protein product: CASSQEKGTGHEQYF.

This chain joins TRBV5-4 and TRBJ1-3; TRBD1 agrees at 7 bases. The germline V gene has CDR1 SGHNT and CDR2 YYREEE (reference sequence). The CDR3 is made up of 14 amino acids. V shed 4 bases, J shed 1 base, and the junction held 2 bases outside the gene matches. CDR3 nucleotides: TGTGCCAGCAGCCTGACAGGGTCTGGAAACACCATATATTTT. Protein product: CASSLTGSGNTIYF.

The rearrangement links TRBV6-5 to TRBJ1-1; TRBD1 agrees at 8 bases. The CDR3 runs to 15 residues. Per the germline V gene, CDR1 is MNHEY and CDR2 is SVGAGI. With 5 bases clipped from V and 1 base from J, the junction kept 6 bases outside the gene matches. The CDR3 spells CASSPWTGPNTEAFF. In DNA, the CDR3 is TGTGCCAGCAGTCCCTGGACAGGGCCGAACACTGAAGCTTTCTTT.

This chain joins TRBV5-6 and TRBJ1-1; D gene uncertain. Looked up from germline, CDR1 is SGHDT and CDR2 is YYEEEE. V lost 2 bases and J lost 6, with 11 bases in between. The CDR3 has 13 amino acids. The CDR3 sequence: CASSLEVNAEAFF. The CDR3 nucleotides read TGTGCCAGCAGCTTAGAGGTTAACGCTGAAGCTTTCTTT.

The chain carries TRBV10-3 and TRBJ1-2, with D perhaps matching TRBD1 (5 bases). Trimming left V 3 bases short and J 3 bases short, with 14 bases between. This CDR3 contains 15 residues. Germline values: CDR1 ENHRY, CDR2 SYGVKD. The CDR3 sequence: CAISDPRGDHYGYTF. CDR3 coding DNA: TGTGCCATCAGTGACCCTCGGGGGGATCACTATGGCTACACCTTC.

The genes are TRBV7-9 and TRBJ2-1; 8 bases line up with TRBD2. V shed 3 bases and J 5 bases; nucleotides not matched to a gene: 6. Germline V gene lookup returns CDR1 SEHNR and CDR2 FQNEAQ (reference sequence). The CDR3 covers 15 residues. The CDR3 coding sequence is TGTGCCAGCAGCTTTCAAGCGGGAGAAAACAATGAGCAGTTCTTC. Protein sequence: CASSFQAGENNEQFF. The full variable domain, rest sourced from reference TRBV7-9 and TRBJ2-1, is DTGVSQNPRHKITKRGQNVTFRCDPISEHNRLYWYRQTLGQGPEFLTYFQNEAQLEKSRLLSDRFSAERPKGSFSTLEIQRTEQGDSAMYLCASSFQAGENNEQFFGPGTRLTVL.

The V call is TRBV30, the J call TRBJ1-1, with D possibly matching TRBD1 (6 bases). Looked up from germline, CDR1 is GTSNPN and CDR2 is SVGIG (reference sequence). This CDR3 contains 15 residues. Trimming cost V 2 bases and J 0 bases, with 13 bases left between them. Written as DNA, the CDR3 is TGTGCCTGGAGTCGACAGGAGAACATGAACACTGAAGCTTTCTTT. This translates into CAWSRQENMNTEAFF.

This chain connects TRBV10-3 to TRBJ1-1, with unresolved D. Germline loops: CDR1 ENHRY, CDR2 SYGVKD. The CDR3 runs to 12 residues. The V end lost 6 bases, the J end lost 2 bases, and 7 bases lay between the germline ends. In DNA, the CDR3 is TGTGCCATCAGGGCCTCAAACACTGAAGCTTTCTTT. Protein product: CAIRASNTEAFF.

CDR3 region: CASSPQGGNTEAFF. The CDR3 nucleotides read TGCGCCAGCAGCCCACAAGGGGGGAACACTGAAGCTTTCTTT. The chain combines TRBV5-1 with TRBJ1-1; D perhaps matches TRBD1 (6 bases). The V gene's germline CDR1 is SGHRS and CDR2 YFSETQ. The germline V and J ends were trimmed by 4 bases and 1 base, with 11 bases remaining between them. The CDR3 runs 14 residues.

The V and J genes are TRBV6-5 and TRBJ2-7, with a tentative D call TRBD2 (7 bases). CDR3 length equals 15 residues. Germline lookup yields CDR1 MNHEY and CDR2 SVGAGI. The V and J ends lost 8 bases and 7 bases respectively, with 24 bases between them. CDR3 sequence: CASGTGRGKVGEQYF. As DNA, the CDR3 is TGTGCCAGCGGTACAGGGCGGGGGAAGGTGGGAGAGCAGTACTTC.

On this clone itself: Other DNA sequences from this sample encode an identical CDR3 as well. This chain uses TRBV15 with TRBJ1-5; 7 bases line up with TRBD1. The germline V gene has CDR1 LNHNV and CDR2 YYDKDF (reference sequence). Trimming took 0 bases from V and 6 from J; bases not matched to a gene: 5. The CDR3 length is 15 residues. The CDR3 reads CATSRDDREGQPQHF. CDR3 sequence (DNA): TGTGCCACCAGCAGAGACGACAGGGAAGGTCAGCCCCAGCATTTT.

The CDR3 reads CASSGQGVNTEAFF. In DNA form, the CDR3 reads TGTGCCAGCAGTGGACAGGGGGTTAACACTGAAGCTTTCTTT. V is TRBV28 and J is TRBJ1-1; 10 bases map to TRBD1. The CDR3 sequence is 14 residues long. Germline CDR1 reads MDHEN; CDR2 reads SYDVKM. J gave up 2 bases and V 5 bases, and 2 bases lay outside the gene matches.

A single count supports this clone. The genes are TRBV5-4 and TRBJ2-2; 7 nucleotides agree with TRBD1. V lost 3 bases, J lost 9 bases, and 5 bases stayed unmatched. Germline lookup yields CDR1 SGHNT and CDR2 YYREEE (reference sequence). The CDR3 has 13 amino acids. The CDR3: CASSSGQDRELFF. The CDR3 bases are TGTGCCAGCAGCTCCGGACAGGACCGGGAGCTGTTTTTT.